The rows below give T cell receptor beta chains drawn from one sample of a study of T cell responses to AZD1222 COVID-19 vaccine. The repertoire was sequenced with immunoSEQ multiplex PCR; TCRdb's copy has only in-frame clones and lacks some. The sample consists of roughly 140,000 clones, more than 80% of them appearing once. Here the sequenced sample was peripheral blood, taken 28 days after the second AZD1222 dose. These receptors were collected from an adult who received the AZD1222 COVID-19 vaccine. Each CDR3 is given with its conserved first and last residue. The D gene is left open where the match is weak. Some rows have no size entry. The others give once, few or many, or a class for an expanded clone.

d_gene	len	v_gene	j_gene	abundance	CDR3aa	CDR3nt
-	13	TRBV12-3/TRBV12-4	TRBJ1-1	-	CASRPTGSTEAFF	TGTGCCAGCAGGCCCACAGGCTCTACTGAAGCTTTCTTT
TRBD2	17	TRBV24-1	TRBJ2-1	once	CATSDGGLAGKSNEQFF	TGTGCCACCAGTGATGGGGGACTAGCGGGAAAAAGCAATGAGCAGTTCTTC
TRBD1	15	TRBV18	TRBJ2-1	-	CASSTGQGAGNEQFF	TGTGCCAGCTCAACAGGACAGGGGGCGGGCAATGAGCAGTTCTTC
TRBD2	15	TRBV6-1	TRBJ2-7	-	CASSEGASGSYEQYF	TGTGCCAGCAGTGAAGGGGCTAGCGGATCCTACGAGCAGTACTTC
-	16	TRBV27	TRBJ2-7	-	CASSLRARAYSYEQYF	TGTGCCAGCAGTTTGCGGGCCAGGGCTTACTCCTACGAGCAGTACTTC
-	11	TRBV29-1	TRBJ1-2	-	CSVEDRGGYTF	TGCAGCGTTGAAGATAGGGGTGGCTACACCTTC
TRBD2	15	TRBV19	TRBJ2-3	-	CASSWTSGSTDTQYF	TGTGCCAGTAGTTGGACTAGCGGCAGCACAGATACGCAGTATTTT
-	13	TRBV6-5	TRBJ2-7	-	CATTLVDFSEQYF	TGTGCCACGACCCTAGTTGATTTTTCTGAGCAGTACTTC
TRBD2	17	TRBV27	TRBJ2-5	-	CASSTRWTSGSGETQYF	TGTGCCAGCAGTACCAGGTGGACTAGCGGGAGCGGGGAGACCCAGTACTTC
-	15	TRBV19	TRBJ1-5	-	CASSTGGKFFQPQHF	TGTGCCAGTAGTACCGGGGGGAAGTTTTTTCAGCCCCAGCATTTT
TRBD2	19	TRBV7-8	TRBJ2-1	-	CASSLRWVRGLATHNEQFF	TGTGCCAGCAGCTTGAGGTGGGTTAGGGGACTAGCGACCCACAATGAGCAGTTCTTC
-	13	TRBV5-5	TRBJ1-1	-	CASSLVRNTEAFF	TGTGCCAGCAGCTTGGTCAGGAACACTGAAGCTTTCTTT
-	11	TRBV20-1	TRBJ2-5	-	CSAGGEETQYF	TGCAGTGCCGGCGGAGAAGAGACCCAGTACTTC
-	15	TRBV9	TRBJ2-1	-	CASSAGLRSYNEQFF	TGTGCCAGCAGCGCAGGGTTGCGCTCCTACAATGAGCAGTTCTTC
-	15	TRBV7-4	TRBJ1-6	once	CASKGRTCYNSPLHF	TGTGCCAGCAAAGGTAGGACCTGCTATAATTCACCCCTCCACTTT
TRBD2	15	TRBV3-1/TRBV3-2	TRBJ2-7	-	CASSLGLAGSYEQYF	TGTGCCAGCAGCCTAGGACTAGCGGGTTCCTACGAGCAGTACTTC
TRBD1	12	TRBV12-3/TRBV12-4	TRBJ2-3	-	CASSYRGDTQYF	TGTGCCAGCAGTTACAGGGGTGATACGCAGTATTTT
-	11	TRBV19	TRBJ1-2	-	CASKAVYGYTF	TGTGCCAGTAAGGCCGTTTATGGCTACACCTTC
-	16	TRBV5-1	TRBJ2-1	-	CASSLEGGSSYNEQFF	TGCGCCAGCAGCTTGGAAGGGGGAAGCTCCTACAATGAGCAGTTCTTC
-	12	TRBV7-9	TRBJ1-1	-	CASSIMKTEAFF	TGTGCCAGCAGCATAATGAAGACAGAAGCTTTCTTT
-	14	TRBV21-1	TRBJ1-5	-	CASRLVPWGQPQHF	TGTGCCAGTAGATTAGTGCCATGGGGGCAGCCCCAGCATTTT
-	15	TRBV7-6	TRBJ2-1	-	CASSISVEAYNEQFF	TGTGCCAGCAGCATAAGCGTGGAGGCCTACAATGAGCAGTTCTTC
TRBD2	14	TRBV3-1/TRBV3-2	TRBJ2-1	-	CASSSTSGRDEQFF	TGTGCCAGCAGCTCGACTAGCGGGAGGGATGAGCAGTTCTTC
-	15	TRBV6-6	TRBJ1-2	-	CASSLSWEANYGYTF	TGTGCCAGCAGCCTATCCTGGGAAGCTAACTATGGCTACACCTTC
-	14	TRBV5-4	TRBJ1-3	-	CASSIGISGNTIYF	TGTGCCAGCAGCATCGGGATCTCTGGAAACACCATATATTTT
TRBD2	17	TRBV24-1	TRBJ2-1	-	CATSESTSGSLYNEQFF	TGTGCCACCAGTGAATCGACTAGCGGGAGTCTCTACAATGAGCAGTTCTTC
TRBD2	14	TRBV6-5	TRBJ2-5	-	CASSLLAGGETQYF	TGTGCCAGCAGCTTACTAGCGGGAGGAGAGACCCAGTACTTC
-	12	TRBV29-1	TRBJ1-2	few	CSVEDGRYGYTF	TGCAGCGTTGAAGACGGGCGGTATGGCTACACCTTC
TRBD2	14	TRBV5-1	TRBJ2-5	-	CASSFTSGQETQYF	TGCGCCAGCAGCTTCACTAGCGGCCAAGAGACCCAGTACTTC
-	13	TRBV18	TRBJ1-2	-	CASSFDINYGYTF	TGTGCCAGCTCTTTCGACATCAACTATGGCTACACCTTC
-	18	TRBV11-2	TRBJ2-4	once	CASSPGPRGAGAKNIQYF	TGTGCCAGCAGCCCAGGGCCGAGGGGCGCGGGGGCCAAAAACATTCAGTACTTC
TRBD1	13	TRBV19	TRBJ1-5	-	CASQDRVGQPQHF	TGTGCCAGTCAGGACAGGGTCGGTCAGCCCCAGCATTTT
TRBD2	15	TRBV2	TRBJ2-5	-	CASSGEGLATETQYF	TGTGCCAGCAGTGGAGAGGGACTAGCTACAGAGACCCAGTACTTC
TRBD1	14	TRBV15	TRBJ1-1	-	CATRVQGIHTEAFF	TGTGCCACCAGGGTACAGGGGATACACACTGAAGCTTTCTTT
-	14	TRBV5-4	TRBJ2-4	once	CASSPSVAKNIQYF	TGTGCCAGCAGTCCGTCAGTAGCCAAAAACATTCAGTACTTC
-	14	TRBV6-5	TRBJ2-7	-	CASSHGGSSYEQYF	TGTGCCAGCAGCCACGGGGGAAGCTCCTACGAGCAGTACTTC
TRBD1	17	TRBV10-3	TRBJ2-7	once	CASAHIQGASFRYEQYF	TGTGCCTCGGCCCACATACAGGGGGCCTCGTTTAGGTACGAGCAGTACTTC
TRBD1	17	TRBV10-1	TRBJ2-2	-	CASSDYRQGRNTGELFF	TGCGCCAGCAGTGATTACCGACAGGGGAGGAACACCGGGGAGCTGTTTTTT
-	16	TRBV5-1	TRBJ2-2	once	CASSLAVDPAAGELFF	TGCGCCAGCAGCTTGGCCGTTGACCCCGCCGCCGGGGAGCTGTTTTTT
-	16	TRBV7-8	TRBJ1-1	-	CASSVAGEGENTEAFF	TGTGCCAGCAGCGTCGCAGGGGAGGGCGAGAACACTGAAGCTTTCTTT
TRBD1	15	TRBV3-1/TRBV3-2	TRBJ1-5	-	CASSSTGGERQPQHF	TGTGCCAGCAGTTCTACAGGGGGCGAGCGTCAGCCCCAGCATTTT
-	14	TRBV30	TRBJ2-1	-	CAGLPPGARNEQFF	TGTGCCGGGCTACCCCCCGGGGCTAGAAATGAGCAGTTCTTC
-	15	TRBV18	TRBJ1-1	-	CASSPIEGMNTEAFF	TGTGCCAGCTCACCAATTGAGGGGATGAACACTGAAGCTTTCTTT
-	11	TRBV2	TRBJ2-1	-	CASSQQNEQFF	TGTGCCAGCAGTCAACAAAATGAGCAGTTCTTC
TRBD1	14	TRBV3-1/TRBV3-2	TRBJ1-5	-	CASSMDRGRQPQHF	TGTGCCAGCAGCATGGACAGGGGCCGGCAGCCCCAGCATTTT